The rows below give T cell receptor beta chains drawn from one sample of a study of blood T cell repertoires in COVID-19. Method: immunoSEQ multiplex PCR; TCRdb's copy keeps in-frame clones and lacks some. The sample has roughly 50,000 clones; about 85% are singletons. Material: peripheral blood. These receptor sequences come from a man in his fifties or sixties with acute or convalescent COVID-19. Both conserved end residues are part of each CDR3. D genes are given only for firm matches. Expanded clones get a size class; other rows say once, few or many, or leave the size out.

v_gene: TRBV29-1; abundance: NA; d_gene: TRBD1; j_gene: TRBJ1-2; CDR3nt: TGCAGCGTTGAGGATCTGCCGGGACAGCCAACCTATGGCTACACCTTC; CDR3aa: CSVEDLPGQPTYGYTF
v_gene: TRBV29-1; abundance: NA; d_gene: TRBD1; j_gene: TRBJ2-5; CDR3nt: TGCAGCGTTGTCGGGACAGGGGGGGAGACCCAGTACTTC; CDR3aa: CSVVGTGGETQYF
v_gene: TRBV9; abundance: once; d_gene: NA; j_gene: TRBJ2-3; CDR3nt: TGTGCCAGCAGCGCAGAGCAGGGAGGTGCAGATACGCAGTATTTT; CDR3aa: CASSAEQGGADTQYF
v_gene: TRBV19; abundance: once; d_gene: TRBD1; j_gene: TRBJ1-5; CDR3nt: TGTGCCAGTAGTATTAGACAGGGGGCGTCTAATCAGCCCCAGCATTTT; CDR3aa: CASSIRQGASNQPQHF
v_gene: TRBV7-3; abundance: NA; d_gene: TRBD2; j_gene: TRBJ2-3; CDR3nt: TGTGCCAGCAGCGATACTAGCGGTAGCACAGATACGCAGTATTTT; CDR3aa: CASSDTSGSTDTQYF
v_gene: TRBV6-1; abundance: NA; d_gene: TRBD1; j_gene: TRBJ2-5; CDR3nt: TGTGCCAGCAGTGAACCTGACAGGGGGCGCAAAGAGACCCAGTACTTC; CDR3aa: CASSEPDRGRKETQYF
v_gene: TRBV18; abundance: NA; d_gene: NA; j_gene: TRBJ2-3; CDR3nt: TGTGCCAGCTCACCAAGGGGGGGGGCCGCAGATACGCAGTATTTT; CDR3aa: CASSPRGGAADTQYF
v_gene: TRBV18; abundance: NA; d_gene: NA; j_gene: TRBJ2-7; CDR3nt: TGTGCCAGCTCACCCCAGGGGAGTAGTAGCGACGAGCAGTACTTC; CDR3aa: CASSPQGSSSDEQYF
v_gene: TRBV19; abundance: NA; d_gene: TRBD2; j_gene: TRBJ2-3; CDR3nt: TGTGCCAGTAGAGCGGGGGGAACAGATACGCAGTATTTT; CDR3aa: CASRAGGTDTQYF
v_gene: TRBV18; abundance: NA; d_gene: NA; j_gene: TRBJ1-5; CDR3nt: TGTGCCAGCTCTCCCCGACAGGCCAGGTCCAATCAGCCCCAGCATTTT; CDR3aa: CASSPRQARSNQPQHF
v_gene: TRBV11-1; abundance: NA; d_gene: NA; j_gene: TRBJ1-1; CDR3nt: TGTGCCAGCAGCTTTGGTTCTGGCACAGCGAACACTGAAGCTTTCTTT; CDR3aa: CASSFGSGTANTEAFF
v_gene: TRBV5-1; abundance: NA; d_gene: TRBD2; j_gene: TRBJ2-1; CDR3nt: TGCGCCAGCAGCTTGGGGCCCCCTAGCGGGGTCTACAATGAGCAGTTCTTC; CDR3aa: CASSLGPPSGVYNEQFF
v_gene: TRBV18; abundance: NA; d_gene: TRBD2; j_gene: TRBJ2-2; CDR3nt: TGTGCCAGCTCTGTCGCGGGGGACGCCGGGGAGCTGTTTTTT; CDR3aa: CASSVAGDAGELFF
v_gene: TRBV7-9; abundance: NA; d_gene: NA; j_gene: TRBJ2-7; CDR3nt: TGTGCCAGTCACCATCCTAGGGGCGAGCAGTACTTC; CDR3aa: CASHHPRGEQYF
v_gene: TRBV5-1; abundance: NA; d_gene: NA; j_gene: TRBJ1-2; CDR3nt: TGCGCCAGCAGCTTGTCCCAGGGTTTGGATGGCTACACCTTC; CDR3aa: CASSLSQGLDGYTF
v_gene: TRBV25-1; abundance: once; d_gene: NA; j_gene: TRBJ1-4; CDR3nt: TGTGCCAGCAGTGAATGGGGGGTGCGTAATGAAAAACTGTTTTTT; CDR3aa: CASSEWGVRNEKLFF
v_gene: TRBV5-1; abundance: NA; d_gene: NA; j_gene: TRBJ1-3; CDR3nt: TGCGCCAGCAGCTTGATGCCTAGTCAATCTGGAAACACCATATATTTT; CDR3aa: CASSLMPSQSGNTIYF
v_gene: TRBV7-9; abundance: NA; d_gene: NA; j_gene: TRBJ2-3; CDR3nt: TGTGCCAGCAGCTTGAACAGGGAGACGGATACGCAGTATTTT; CDR3aa: CASSLNRETDTQYF
v_gene: TRBV18; abundance: once; d_gene: TRBD1; j_gene: TRBJ2-7; CDR3nt: TGTGCCAGCTCCCTAGGGACAGGGATTGACGAGCAGTACTTC; CDR3aa: CASSLGTGIDEQYF
v_gene: TRBV2; abundance: few; d_gene: TRBD1; j_gene: TRBJ1-5; CDR3nt: TGTGCCAGCAGCTACCTCCGGGACAGACATTACAATCAGCCCCAGCATTTT; CDR3aa: CASSYLRDRHYNQPQHF
v_gene: TRBV5-6; abundance: NA; d_gene: TRBD1; j_gene: TRBJ2-7; CDR3nt: TGTGCCAGCAGCTACAGGGGTTCCTACGAGCAGTACTTC; CDR3aa: CASSYRGSYEQYF
v_gene: TRBV9; abundance: NA; d_gene: NA; j_gene: TRBJ2-5; CDR3nt: TGTGCCAGCAGCGTAGGTGGGAGTAAAGAGACCCAGTACTTC; CDR3aa: CASSVGGSKETQYF
v_gene: TRBV28; abundance: once; d_gene: NA; j_gene: TRBJ2-3; CDR3nt: TGTGCCAGCAGTTTAAATGCGAAGTCGGGTACGCAGTATTTT; CDR3aa: CASSLNAKSGTQYF
v_gene: TRBV12-3/TRBV12-4; abundance: NA; d_gene: NA; j_gene: TRBJ1-1; CDR3nt: TGTGCCAGCAGTTTTCAGTCGAACACTGAAGCTTTCTTT; CDR3aa: CASSFQSNTEAFF
v_gene: TRBV20-1; abundance: NA; d_gene: NA; j_gene: TRBJ2-7; CDR3nt: TGCAGTGCTATCGACAGTTACGAGCAGTACTTC; CDR3aa: CSAIDSYEQYF
v_gene: TRBV12-3/TRBV12-4; abundance: NA; d_gene: NA; j_gene: TRBJ1-5; CDR3nt: TGTGCCAGCACCTCTATGCGAAATCAGCCCCAGCATTTT; CDR3aa: CASTSMRNQPQHF
v_gene: TRBV5-4; abundance: NA; d_gene: TRBD2; j_gene: TRBJ2-7; CDR3nt: TGTGCCAGCAGCTTGCGACTAGCGGGGGGCGAGGAGCAGTACTTC; CDR3aa: CASSLRLAGGEEQYF
v_gene: TRBV15; abundance: NA; d_gene: TRBD2; j_gene: TRBJ2-7; CDR3nt: TGTGCCACCAGCGGGGAGGGACCGGGACTATACTACGAGCAGTACTTC; CDR3aa: CATSGEGPGLYYEQYF
v_gene: TRBV19; abundance: NA; d_gene: TRBD2; j_gene: TRBJ2-1; CDR3nt: TGTGCCAGTAGTATAGTTACTAGCGGGACTCACCAGGAGCAGTTCTTC; CDR3aa: CASSIVTSGTHQEQFF
v_gene: TRBV18; abundance: few; d_gene: NA; j_gene: TRBJ2-1; CDR3nt: TGTGCCAGCTCAGAGGCACGAACCTACAATGAGCAGTTCTTC; CDR3aa: CASSEARTYNEQFF
v_gene: TRBV28; abundance: NA; d_gene: NA; j_gene: TRBJ2-7; CDR3nt: TGTGCCAGCAGCTTACCAGCTGGGGGGGCTGAGAACGAGCAGTACTTC; CDR3aa: CASSLPAGGAENEQYF
v_gene: TRBV27; abundance: NA; d_gene: NA; j_gene: TRBJ2-7; CDR3nt: TGTGCCAGCAGCCCCGACCCCAGGGTGAGAATCGACGAGCAGTACTTC; CDR3aa: CASSPDPRVRIDEQYF
v_gene: TRBV15; abundance: NA; d_gene: NA; j_gene: TRBJ1-2; CDR3nt: TGTGCCACCAGCAGAGATCTTCTTGCAGGGGAGAACTATGGCTACACCTTC; CDR3aa: CATSRDLLAGENYGYTF